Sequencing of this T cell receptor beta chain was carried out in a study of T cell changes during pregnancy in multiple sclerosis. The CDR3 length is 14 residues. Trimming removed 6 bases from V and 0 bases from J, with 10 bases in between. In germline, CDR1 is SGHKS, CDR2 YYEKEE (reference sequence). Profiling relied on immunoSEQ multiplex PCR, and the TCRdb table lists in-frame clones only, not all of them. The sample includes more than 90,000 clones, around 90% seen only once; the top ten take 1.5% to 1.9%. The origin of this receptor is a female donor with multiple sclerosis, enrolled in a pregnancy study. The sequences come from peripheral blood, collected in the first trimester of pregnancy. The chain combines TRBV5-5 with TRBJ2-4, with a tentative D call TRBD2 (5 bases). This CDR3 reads CASTGVLAKNIQYF. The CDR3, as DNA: TGTGCCAGCACCGGGGTCCTAGCCAAAAACATTCAGTACTTC.